A selection of T cell receptor beta chains follows, all from one sample in a study of beta chain features in type 1 diabetes. Some clones are missing from TCRdb's copy, which holds only in-frame ones; the method was immunoSEQ multiplex PCR. The sample lists roughly 150,000 clones; 6.5% to 10% were seen once. The sample comprised central memory CD4+ T cells from blood. The source of these receptors is a woman aged 18-30 years with type 1 diabetes. Both conserved end residues are trimmed from each CDR3. Fields, in order: J gene, clone size, V gene, CDR3 protein. Size tells how often a clone was seen (once, few, many) or the class of an expanded clone, and some rows leave it out.

TRBJ1-1 | few | TRBV7-3 | ASSPRGDTEAF
TRBJ1-2 | . | TRBV30 | AGMRGMGDGYT
TRBJ2-5 | few | TRBV5-1 | ASSARDSGETQY
TRBJ2-3 | . | TRBV19 | ASSTTDSRTDTQY
TRBJ2-5 | few | TRBV19 | ASNDMSGETQY
TRBJ2-6 | . | TRBV7-9 | ASSQSGAGANVLT
TRBJ2-3 | . | TRBV7-2 | ASSFLTGGTDTQY
TRBJ2-3 | . | TRBV29-1 | SVRSGSTDTQY
TRBJ2-3 | few | TRBV15 | ATSREAGGPDTQY
TRBJ2-2 | . | TRBV6-1 | ASISNPPGELF
TRBJ2-3 | . | TRBV14 | ASSRSNSGTQY
TRBJ1-1 | . | TRBV29-1 | SVGGPSLNTEAF
TRBJ2-5 | . | TRBV2 | ASSSGLATQETQY
TRBJ2-6 | few | TRBV30 | AWSSSGAGANVLT
TRBJ1-5 | few | TRBV10-2 | ATQGVRNQPQH
TRBJ1-4 | . | TRBV29-1 | SVSTRGGEKLF
TRBJ2-1 | few | TRBV5-4 | ASSLAASQYNEQF
TRBJ2-5 | many | TRBV4-3 | ASSQETGGPETQY
TRBJ2-1 | . | TRBV11-2 | ASSLPLVGEKSYNEQF
TRBJ2-4 | . | TRBV5-1 | ASSAEVQGANQY
TRBJ1-1 | . | TRBV14 | ASGGDSGRAEAF
TRBJ2-7 | few | TRBV14 | ASSQDYPSYEQY
TRBJ2-5 | . | TRBV11-2 | ASSFNRGQETQY
TRBJ2-2 | few | TRBV14 | ASSPPGLAPGELF
TRBJ2-1 | few | TRBV20-1 | STRRRGEQF
TRBJ1-4 | few | TRBV19 | ASSIGGLSREKLF
TRBJ2-5 | . | TRBV2 | ASSEQGQQSETQY
TRBJ1-5 | . | TRBV18 | ASSGTETSQPQH
TRBJ2-1 | . | TRBV6-6 | ASSYSTGTSGKQF
TRBJ2-5 | few | TRBV27 | ASSHRDPKETQY
TRBJ1-1 | few | TRBV6-1 | ASSEAWPISTEAF
TRBJ2-3 | . | TRBV5-1 | ASSFDRGDGTQY
TRBJ1-2 | few | TRBV21-1 | ASSNPGSYGYT
TRBJ2-1 | few | TRBV2 | ASSLLAGGYNEQF